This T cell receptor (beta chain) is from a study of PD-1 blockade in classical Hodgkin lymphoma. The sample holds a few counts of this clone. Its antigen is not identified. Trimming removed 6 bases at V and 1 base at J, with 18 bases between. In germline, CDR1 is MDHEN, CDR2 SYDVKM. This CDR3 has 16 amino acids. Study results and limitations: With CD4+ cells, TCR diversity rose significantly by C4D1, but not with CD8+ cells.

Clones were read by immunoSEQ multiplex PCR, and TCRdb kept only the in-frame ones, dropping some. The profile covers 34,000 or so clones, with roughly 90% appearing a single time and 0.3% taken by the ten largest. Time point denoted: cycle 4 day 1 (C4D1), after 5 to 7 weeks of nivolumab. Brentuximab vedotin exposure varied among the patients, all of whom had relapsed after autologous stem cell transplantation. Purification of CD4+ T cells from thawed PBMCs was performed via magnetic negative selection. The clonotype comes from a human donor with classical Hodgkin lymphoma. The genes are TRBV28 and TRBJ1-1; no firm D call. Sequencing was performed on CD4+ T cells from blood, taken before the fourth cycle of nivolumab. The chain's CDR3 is CASSHPAIASNTEAFF. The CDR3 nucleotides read TGTGCCAGCAGCCATCCCGCTATCGCTTCGAACACTGAAGCTTTCTTT.